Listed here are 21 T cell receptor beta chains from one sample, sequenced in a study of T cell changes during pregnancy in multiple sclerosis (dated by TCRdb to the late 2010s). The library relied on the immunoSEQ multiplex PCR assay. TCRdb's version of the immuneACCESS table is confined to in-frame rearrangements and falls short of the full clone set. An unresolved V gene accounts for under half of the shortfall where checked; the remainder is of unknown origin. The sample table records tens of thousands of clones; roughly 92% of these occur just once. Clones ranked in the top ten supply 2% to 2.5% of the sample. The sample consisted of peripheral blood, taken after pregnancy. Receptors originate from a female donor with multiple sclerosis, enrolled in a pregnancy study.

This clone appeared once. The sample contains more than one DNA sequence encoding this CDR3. This CDR3 is CASSYQGGGNYGYTF. CDR3 bases: TGTGCCAGCAGTTATCAGGGGGGTGGTAACTATGGCTACACCTTC. This chain joins TRBV6-5 and TRBJ1-2; 7 bases map to TRBD1. The germline CDR1 and CDR2 sequences are MNHEY and SVGAGI. This CDR3 contains 15 residues. V dropped 3 bases and J dropped 1; count of bases not matched to a gene: 5.

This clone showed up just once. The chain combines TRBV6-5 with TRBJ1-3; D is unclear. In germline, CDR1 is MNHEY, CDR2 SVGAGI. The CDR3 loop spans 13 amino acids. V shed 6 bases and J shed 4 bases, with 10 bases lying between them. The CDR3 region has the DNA TGTGCCAGCAGACGGGTGAACGGAAACACCATATATTTT. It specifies CASRRVNGNTIYF.

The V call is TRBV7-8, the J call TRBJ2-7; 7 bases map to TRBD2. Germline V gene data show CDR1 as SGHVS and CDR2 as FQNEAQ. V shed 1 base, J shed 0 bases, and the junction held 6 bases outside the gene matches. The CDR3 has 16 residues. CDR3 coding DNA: TGTGCCAGCAGCTTAGTGGGGGGGGGTAGCTCCTACGAGCAGTACTTC. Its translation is CASSLVGGGSSYEQYF.

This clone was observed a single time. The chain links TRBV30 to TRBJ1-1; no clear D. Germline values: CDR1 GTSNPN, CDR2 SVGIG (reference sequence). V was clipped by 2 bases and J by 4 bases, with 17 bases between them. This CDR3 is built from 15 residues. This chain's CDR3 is CAWSIGLGRFTEAFF. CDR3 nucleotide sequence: TGTGCCTGGAGTATTGGGCTGGGCAGGTTCACTGAAGCTTTCTTT.

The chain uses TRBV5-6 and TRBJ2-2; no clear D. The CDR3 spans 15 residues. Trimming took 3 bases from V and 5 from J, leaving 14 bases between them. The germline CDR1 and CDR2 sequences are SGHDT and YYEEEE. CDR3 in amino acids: CASSSLPRGTGELFF. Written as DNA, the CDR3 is TGTGCCAGCAGCTCACTACCGCGTGGTACCGGGGAGCTGTTTTTT.

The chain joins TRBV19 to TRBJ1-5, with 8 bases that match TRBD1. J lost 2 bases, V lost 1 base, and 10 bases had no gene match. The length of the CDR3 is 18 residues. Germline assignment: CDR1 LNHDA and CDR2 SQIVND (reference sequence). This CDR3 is CASSIGTGMGSGNQPQHF. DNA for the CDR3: TGTGCCAGTAGTATAGGGACAGGGATGGGATCGGGCAATCAGCCCCAGCATTTT. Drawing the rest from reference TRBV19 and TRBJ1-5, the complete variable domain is DGGITQSPKYLFRKEGQNVTLSCEQNLNHDAMYWYRQDPGQGLRLIYYSQIVNDFQKGDIAEGYSVSREKKESFPLTVTSAQKNPTAFYLCASSIGTGMGSGNQPQHFGDGTRLSIL.

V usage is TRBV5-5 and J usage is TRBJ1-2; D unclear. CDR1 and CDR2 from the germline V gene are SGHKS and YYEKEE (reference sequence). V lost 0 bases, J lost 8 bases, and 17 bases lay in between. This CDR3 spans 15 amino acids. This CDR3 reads CASSLEVAPTGGYTF. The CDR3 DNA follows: TGTGCCAGCAGCTTGGAAGTAGCTCCGACCGGCGGCTACACCTTC.

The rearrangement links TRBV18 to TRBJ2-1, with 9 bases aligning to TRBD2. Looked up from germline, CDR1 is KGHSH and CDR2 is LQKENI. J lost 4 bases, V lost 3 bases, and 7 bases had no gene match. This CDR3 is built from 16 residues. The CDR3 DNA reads TGTGCCAGCTCACCGGGGCTAGCGGGGAAGTACAATGAGCAGTTCTTC. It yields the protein CASSPGLAGKYNEQFF.

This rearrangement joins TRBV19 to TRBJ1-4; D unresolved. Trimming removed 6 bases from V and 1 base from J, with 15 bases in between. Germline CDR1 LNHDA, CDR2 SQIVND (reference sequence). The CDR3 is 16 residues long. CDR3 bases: TGTGCCAGTAGAACAGAGTTCGTTTTAACTAATGAAAAACTGTTTTTT. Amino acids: CASRTEFVLTNEKLFF.

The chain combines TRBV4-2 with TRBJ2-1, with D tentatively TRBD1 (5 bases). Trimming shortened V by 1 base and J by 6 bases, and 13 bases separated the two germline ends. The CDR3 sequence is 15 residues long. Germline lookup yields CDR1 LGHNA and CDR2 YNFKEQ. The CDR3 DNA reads TGTGCCAGCAGCCAAGTCACAGGACGGCGCAATGAGCAGTTCTTC. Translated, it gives CASSQVTGRRNEQFF.

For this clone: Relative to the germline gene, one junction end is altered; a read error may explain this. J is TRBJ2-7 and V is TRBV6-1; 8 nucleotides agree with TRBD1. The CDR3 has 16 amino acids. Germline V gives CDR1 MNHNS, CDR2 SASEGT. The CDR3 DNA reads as TGTGCCAGCAGGGAAGGACAGGGTTCCAGCTCCTACGAGCAGTACTTC. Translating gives CASREGQGSSSYEQYF.

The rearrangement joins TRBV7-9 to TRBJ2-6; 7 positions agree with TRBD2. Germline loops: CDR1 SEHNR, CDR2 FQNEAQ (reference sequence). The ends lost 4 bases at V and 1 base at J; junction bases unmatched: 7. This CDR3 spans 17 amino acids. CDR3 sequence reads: CASSSSGGPSGANVLTF. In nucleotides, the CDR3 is TGTGCCAGCAGCTCCTCGGGAGGACCGTCTGGGGCCAACGTCCTGACTTTC.

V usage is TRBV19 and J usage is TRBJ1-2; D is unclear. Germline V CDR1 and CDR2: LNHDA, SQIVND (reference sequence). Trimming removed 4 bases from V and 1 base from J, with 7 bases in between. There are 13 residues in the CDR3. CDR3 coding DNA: TGTGCCAGTAGTACACAAGATAACTATGGCTACACCTTC. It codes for CASSTQDNYGYTF.

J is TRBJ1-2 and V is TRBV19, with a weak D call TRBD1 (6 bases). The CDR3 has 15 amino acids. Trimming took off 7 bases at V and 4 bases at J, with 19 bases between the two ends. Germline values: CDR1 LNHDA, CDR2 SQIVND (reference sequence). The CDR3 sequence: CASTTITTGTYGYTF. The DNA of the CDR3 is TGTGCCAGTACCACGATAACGACAGGCACCTATGGCTACACCTTC.

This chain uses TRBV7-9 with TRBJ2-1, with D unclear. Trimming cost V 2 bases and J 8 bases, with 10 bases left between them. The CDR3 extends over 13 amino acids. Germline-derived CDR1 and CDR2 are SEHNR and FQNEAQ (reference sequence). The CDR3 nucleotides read TGTGCCAGCAGCTTAATCGGGTTGGATGAGCAGTTCTTC. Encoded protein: CASSLIGLDEQFF.

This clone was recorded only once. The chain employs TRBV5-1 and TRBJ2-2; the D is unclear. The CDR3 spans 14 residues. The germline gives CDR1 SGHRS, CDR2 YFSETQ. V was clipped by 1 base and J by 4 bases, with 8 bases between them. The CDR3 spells CASSLTVGTGELFF. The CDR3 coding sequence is TGCGCCAGCAGCTTGACAGTAGGCACCGGGGAGCTGTTTTTT.

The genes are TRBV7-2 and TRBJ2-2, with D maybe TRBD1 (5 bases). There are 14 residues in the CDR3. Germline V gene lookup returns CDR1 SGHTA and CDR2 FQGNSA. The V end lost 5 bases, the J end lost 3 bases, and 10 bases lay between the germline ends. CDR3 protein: CASSPGAHTGELFF. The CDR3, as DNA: TGTGCCAGCAGCCCTGGGGCCCACACCGGGGAGCTGTTTTTT. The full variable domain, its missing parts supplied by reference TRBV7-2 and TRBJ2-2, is GAGVSQSPSNKVTEKGKDVELRCDPISGHTALYWYRQSLGQGLEFLIYFQGNSAPDKSGLPSDRFSAERTGGSVSTLTIQRTQQEDSAVYLCASSPGAHTGELFFGEGSRLTVL.

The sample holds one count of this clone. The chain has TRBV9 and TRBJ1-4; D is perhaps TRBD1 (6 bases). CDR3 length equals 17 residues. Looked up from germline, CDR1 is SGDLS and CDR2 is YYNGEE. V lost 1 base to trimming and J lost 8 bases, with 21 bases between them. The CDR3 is CASSVTGRAPREEKLFF. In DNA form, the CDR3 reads TGTGCCAGCAGCGTAACAGGGAGGGCACCCCGTGAGGAAAAACTGTTTTTT.

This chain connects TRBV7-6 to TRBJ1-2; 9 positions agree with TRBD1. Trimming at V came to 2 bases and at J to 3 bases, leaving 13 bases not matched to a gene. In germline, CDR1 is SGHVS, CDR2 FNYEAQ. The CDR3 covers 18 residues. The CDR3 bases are TGTGCCAGCAGCTTATCAGTCCCGGGACAGGGTCTGGACTATGGCTACACCTTC. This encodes CASSLSVPGQGLDYGYTF.

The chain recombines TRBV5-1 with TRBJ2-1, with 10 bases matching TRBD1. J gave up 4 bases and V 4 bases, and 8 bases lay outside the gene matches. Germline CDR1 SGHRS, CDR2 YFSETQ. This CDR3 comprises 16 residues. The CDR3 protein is CASSGEGTGAYNEQFF. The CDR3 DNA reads TGCGCCAGCAGCGGGGAGGGGACAGGGGCATACAATGAGCAGTTCTTC.

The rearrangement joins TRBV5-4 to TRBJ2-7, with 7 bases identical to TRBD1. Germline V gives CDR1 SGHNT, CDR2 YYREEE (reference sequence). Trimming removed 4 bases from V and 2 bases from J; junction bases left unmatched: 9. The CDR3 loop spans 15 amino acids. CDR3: CASSAGQDRPYEQYF. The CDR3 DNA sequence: TGTGCCAGCAGCGCAGGACAGGACCGACCCTACGAGCAGTACTTC.